This T cell receptor (beta chain) was retrieved from a study of blood T cells in healthy people across ages. General observations from the study: The lack of PBMC sorting stopped any conclusive naive versus antigen-experienced comparison.

This clonotype was seen many times. Its antigen is still unknown. A second roughly 6 to 11 cycle PCR used barcoded and J-beta primers. There were at least 3 million CDR3-containing paired-end reads obtained from each sample. MiXCR, applied by TCRdb to the 5' RACE reads, yields one record per CDR3 protein. The sample includes 1 million or so distinct CDR3 sequences, 40% to 55% of them seen just once. Per sample, a minimum of 6 million PBMCs were isolated. Extracted total RNA amounted to at least 5.5 micrograms for each sample. Germline CDR1 and CDR2: SGDLS and YYNGEE. The CDR3 is 13 amino acids. V was trimmed by 0 bases and J by 6 bases, leaving 8 bases between them.

The chain employs TRBV9 and TRBJ2-3; unclear D gene. The sequence was obtained from a woman aged 60-75 years in good health. The sample comprised blood. The CDR3 reads CASSVGGADTQYF. DNA for the CDR3: TGTGCCAGCAGCGTAGGAGGAGCGGATACGCAGTATTTT.